The present T cell receptor beta chain was sequenced within a study of CD8+CD57+ T cells in acquired aplastic anemia (dated by TCRdb to 2017 to 2018). For the study in its entirety: A mean of approximately 3 ug of DNA, ranging from roughly 0.19 to 27.4 ug, was extracted from sorted CD4+ and CD8+ cells. CD8+CD57+ expansion was defined as frequency above the mean frequency observed in healthy subjects. Summary of the overall study and its limitations: Around 31 CD8+ CDR3 sequences were shared between patients and controls but appeared highly expressed in patients and within their immunodominant clones. Patients and healthy controls showed no significant difference in CD8+ Simpson's diversity (P=0.060).

A word on this clonotype: Its binding antigen is unknown. No quality values exist for individual bases; no much larger clone is one base distant.

Genomic DNA served as template for TCR beta VDJ combination and CDR3 sequence profiling. TCR repertoire sequencing was run on an Illumina HiSeq 2000. In the authors' own workflow: TRBV/TRBJ rearrangement plots, CDR3 size and DJ length profiles, and Simpson's diversity index were used to assess repertoires. The most abundant DNA sequence in the deep sequencing data was taken as the immunodominant clone. CDR3 amino acid sequences were screened for sharing across subjects and compared with published repertoires and the VDJdb database. TCRdb itself trimmed the public reads at Q25 with fastp, ran MiXCR and retained productive beta chains. One record per CDR3 amino acid sequence lists the most common genes and DNA. It is TCRdb's table, rather than the study itself, that gives the V and J calls and clone size. The sample table lists 250,000 to 350,000 distinct CDR3 sequences, roughly 61% of them with a count of one. In total, the top ten clones hold 1% to 1.5% of the sample.

CDR3 length: 14 amino acids, cysteine to phenylalanine. The read is trimmed to its CDR3 DNA, 42 bases read in frame from base 1. The germline V gene (reference sequence) supplies CDR1 SEHNR and CDR2 FQNEAQ. Trimming at the junction amounts to 0 bases on V and 1 base on J, and the germline ends lie 5 bases apart. Expansion of CD8+CD57+ cells had been shown by flow cytometry in the patients chosen for sequencing. Every patient had a diagnosis of severe acquired aplastic anemia based on International Study of Aplastic Anemia and Agranulocytosis and Camitta criteria. No therapy had been received by the patients at the time of blood sampling. The study deep-sequenced TCR repertoires of sorted CD4+ and CD8+ blood T cells from severe aplastic anemia patients and healthy subjects. Patients were enrolled under clinicaltrials.gov protocols 00001620, 01623167, 00001397, 00071045, 00081523 and 00961064 in the USA. Ficoll-Paque density gradient centrifugation was used to isolate peripheral blood mononuclear cells. CD4+ and CD8+ T cells were sorted by FACS or magnetic beads before DNA extraction.

The chain is encoded by TRBV7-9 joined to TRBJ2-3; the D gene cannot be named for sure. The source of this sequence is a human donor with aplastic anemia. Sequenced: sorted CD4+, CD8+, or CD8+CD57+ T cells (not recorded which) from PBMCs. The CDR3 reads CASSLARRTDTQYF. In nucleotide form, the sequence is TGTGCCAGCAGCTTAGCGCGCCGCACAGATACGCAGTATTTT. Here the CDR3 is joined to the reference TRBV7-9 and TRBJ2-3 genes, and the full variable domain is: DTGVSQNPRHKITKRGQNVTFRCDPISEHNRLYWYRQTLGQGPEFLTYFQNEAQLEKSRLLSDRFSAERPKGSFSTLEIQRTEQGDSAMYLCASSLARRTDTQYFGPGTRLTVL.